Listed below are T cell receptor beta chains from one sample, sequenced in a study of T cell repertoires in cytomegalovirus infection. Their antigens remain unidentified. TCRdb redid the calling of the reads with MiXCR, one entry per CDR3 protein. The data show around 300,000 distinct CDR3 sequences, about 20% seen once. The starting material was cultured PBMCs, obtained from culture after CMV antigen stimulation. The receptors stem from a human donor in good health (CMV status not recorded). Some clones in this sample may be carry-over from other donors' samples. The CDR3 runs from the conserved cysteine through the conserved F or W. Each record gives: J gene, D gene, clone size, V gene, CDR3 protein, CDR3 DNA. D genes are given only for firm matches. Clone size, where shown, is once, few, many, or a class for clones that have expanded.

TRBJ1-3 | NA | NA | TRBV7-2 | CASSLYVGGNTIYF | TGTGCCAGCAGCTTATATGTGGGGGGAAACACCATATATTTT
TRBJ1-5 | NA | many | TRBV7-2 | CASSPVDQPQHF | TGTGCCAGCAGCCCAGTGGATCAGCCCCAGCATTTT
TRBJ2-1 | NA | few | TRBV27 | CASSSRPTNEQFF | TGTGCCAGCAGTTCACGGCCTACAAATGAGCAGTTCTTC
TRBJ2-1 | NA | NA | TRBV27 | CASSAGQYYNEQFF | TGTGCCAGCAGTGCGGGACAATACTACAATGAGCAGTTCTTC
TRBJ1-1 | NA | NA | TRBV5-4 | CASRGVRGTEAFF | TGTGCCAGCAGGGGGGTTCGTGGCACTGAAGCTTTCTTT
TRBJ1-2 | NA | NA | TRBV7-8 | CASSLRRGGYTF | TGTGCCAGCAGCTTACGTCGTGGTGGCTACACCTTC
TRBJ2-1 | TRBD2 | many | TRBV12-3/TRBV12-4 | CASSVRAGGPPREQFF | TGTGCCAGCAGCGTGAGAGCGGGAGGGCCGCCCCGGGAGCAGTTCTTC
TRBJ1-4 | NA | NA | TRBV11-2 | CASSLEPTGVFAKLFF | TGTGCCAGCAGCTTAGAACCCACGGGGGTTTTTGCAAAACTGTTTTTT
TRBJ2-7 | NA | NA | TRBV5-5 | CASSIARDIPYEQYF | TGTGCCAGCAGCATCGCCCGGGACATTCCCTACGAGCAGTACTTC
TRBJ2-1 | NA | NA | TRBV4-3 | CASITDSGRGSYNEQFF | TGCGCCAGCATTACAGACTCGGGGAGGGGGTCCTACAATGAGCAGTTCTTC
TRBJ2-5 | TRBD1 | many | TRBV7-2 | CASSSWDREWGETQYF | TGTGCCAGCAGCTCCTGGGACAGGGAATGGGGAGAGACCCAGTACTTC
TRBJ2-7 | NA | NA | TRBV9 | CASSVGWGSEQYF | TGTGCCAGCAGCGTAGGATGGGGAAGCGAGCAGTACTTC
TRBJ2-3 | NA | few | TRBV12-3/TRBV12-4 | CASSHGPGLRITDTQYF | TGTGCCAGCAGTCACGGACCGGGACTCAGGATCACAGATACGCAGTATTTT
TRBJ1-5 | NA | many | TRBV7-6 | CASSLQSGGNQPQHF | TGTGCCAGCAGCTTACAGTCCGGGGGCAATCAGCCCCAGCATTTT
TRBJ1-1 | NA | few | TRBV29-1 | CSAFGGSNTEAFF | TGCAGCGCCTTTGGGGGCTCGAACACTGAAGCTTTCTTT
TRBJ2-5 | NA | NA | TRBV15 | CATSRAQGGRGQETQYF | TGTGCCACCAGCAGAGCCCAGGGGGGACGGGGGCAAGAGACCCAGTACTTC